Following are 5 T cell receptor beta chains from one sample sequenced in a study of blood T cell repertoires in COVID-19. The table came from immunoSEQ multiplex PCR; TCRdb's copy has only in-frame clones and leaves some out. Of 52,000 or so clones listed, around 91% were seen once; the top ten hold roughly 3%. Material for sequencing was peripheral blood. These receptors all come from a human donor in a cohort sampled during active COVID-19.

V usage is TRBV6-5 and J usage is TRBJ1-5; possible D gene TRBD1, 6 bases. Germline V lookup: CDR1 MNHEY, CDR2 SVGAGI. V gave up 5 bases and J gave up 7 bases, with 9 bases separating them. The length of the CDR3 is 12 residues. The CDR3 reads CASSQGHQPQHF. The CDR3, as DNA: TGTGCCAGCAGTCAGGGACACCAGCCCCAGCATTTT.

This clone was recorded a few times. This chain joins TRBV5-1 and TRBJ2-7; 7 bases align to TRBD2. Germline V lookup: CDR1 SGHRS, CDR2 YFSETQ. The CDR3 runs 14 residues. V was clipped by 4 bases and J by 5 bases; unmatched bases: 9. CDR3 in amino acids: CASSRGEGGHEQYF. CDR3 coding DNA: TGCGCCAGCAGCCGTGGGGAGGGTGGGCACGAGCAGTACTTC.

V is TRBV5-1 and J is TRBJ2-3; TRBD2 agrees at 13 bases. The CDR3 consists of 15 residues. In germline, CDR1 is SGHRS, CDR2 YFSETQ. V shed 5 bases and J 3 bases; nucleotides not matched to a gene: 3. CDR3 amino acids: CASRLAGGWTDTQYF. For the CDR3, the DNA is TGCGCCAGCAGACTAGCGGGAGGGTGGACAGATACGCAGTATTTT.

This chain links TRBV15 with TRBJ2-5; D is perhaps TRBD2 (7 bases). The germline V gene encodes CDR1 LNHNV and CDR2 YYDKDF (reference sequence). The CDR3 consists of 14 residues. V dropped 4 bases and J dropped 3 bases, with 12 bases sitting between them. The CDR3 DNA sequence: TGTGCCACCAGCACCAGGGGAGGGGAAGAGACCCAGTACTTC. As protein: CATSTRGGEETQYF.

This clone was seen a few times. The chain employs TRBV5-4 and TRBJ2-2; the D is unclear. The germline V gene has CDR1 SGHNT and CDR2 YYREEE (reference sequence). The V gene lost 5 bases and the J gene lost 6 bases, with 5 bases spanning the gap. CDR3 length: 11 residues. DNA of the CDR3: TGTGCCAGCAGTTTCGCCGGGGAGCTGTTTTTT. Protein: CASSFAGELFF.